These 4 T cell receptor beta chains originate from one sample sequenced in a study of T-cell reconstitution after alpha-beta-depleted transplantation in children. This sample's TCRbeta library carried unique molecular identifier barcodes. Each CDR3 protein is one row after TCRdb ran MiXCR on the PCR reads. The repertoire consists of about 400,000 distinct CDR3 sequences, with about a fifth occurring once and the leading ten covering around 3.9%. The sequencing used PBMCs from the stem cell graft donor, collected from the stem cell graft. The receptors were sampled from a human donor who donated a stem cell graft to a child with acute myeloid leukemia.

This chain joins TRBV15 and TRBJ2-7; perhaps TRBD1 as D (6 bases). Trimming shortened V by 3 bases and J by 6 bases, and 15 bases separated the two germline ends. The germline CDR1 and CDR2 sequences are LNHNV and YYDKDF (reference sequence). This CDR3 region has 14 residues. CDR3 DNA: TGTGCCACCAGCAGCATGAATACAGGGTTCGAGCAGTACTTC. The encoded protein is CATSSMNTGFEQYF.

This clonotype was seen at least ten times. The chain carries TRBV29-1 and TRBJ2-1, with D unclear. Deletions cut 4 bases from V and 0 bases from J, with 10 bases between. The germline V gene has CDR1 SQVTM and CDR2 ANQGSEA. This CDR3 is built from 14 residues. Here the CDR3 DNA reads TGCAGCGTTGGAGCAACGAGCTCCTACAATGAGCAGTTCTTC. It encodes CSVGATSSYNEQFF.

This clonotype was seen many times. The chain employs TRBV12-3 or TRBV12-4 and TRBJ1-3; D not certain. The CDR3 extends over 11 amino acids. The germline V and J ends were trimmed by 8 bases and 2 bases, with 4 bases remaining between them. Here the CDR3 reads CASPAGNTIYF. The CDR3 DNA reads TGTGCCAGCCCCGCTGGAAACACCATATATTTT.

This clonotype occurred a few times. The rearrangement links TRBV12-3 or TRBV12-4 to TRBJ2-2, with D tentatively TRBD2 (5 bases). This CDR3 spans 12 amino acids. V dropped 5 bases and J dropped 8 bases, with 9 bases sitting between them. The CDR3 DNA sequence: TGTGCCAGCAGTCAGGACTGGGGGGAGCTGTTTTTT. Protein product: CASSQDWGELFF.